Listed below are T cell receptor beta chains from one sample, sequenced in a study of neurological immune-mediated disorders. TCRdb fed the 5' RACE reads into MiXCR, producing one record per CDR3 protein. The profile shows about 50,000 distinct CDR3 sequences, about 4% of them singletons. The sequenced material came from PBMCs. Receptor source: a man between 50 and 59 years old with multiple sclerosis. CDR3s include the opening cysteine and the closing phenylalanine or tryptophan. A D gene is named only where the DNA matches it firmly. Clone size is shown for a subset of rows, as once, few, many or a class of expanded clone.

clone_size j_call d_call v_call cdr3_nt cdr3_aa
many TRBJ2-1 TRBD1 TRBV6-5 TGTGCCAGCAGTTACGGGACAGGGGTTTTCAATGAGCAGTTCTTC CASSYGTGVFNEQFF
. TRBJ2-1 . TRBV27 TGTCTCAGCAGTCCCCCCAGGGACTACAATGAGCAGTTCTTC CLSSPPRDYNEQFF
many TRBJ1-1 TRBD1 TRBV3-1 TGTGCCAGCAGCCTGGGACAGGGGCAGGCTGAAGCTTTCTTT CASSLGQGQAEAFF
. TRBJ2-1 . TRBV3-1 TGTGCCAGCAGCCAAGATTCGGGCAGAGAGGATGAGCAGTTCTTC CASSQDSGREDEQFF
many TRBJ2-7 TRBD1 TRBV5-1 TGCGCCAGCAGCTCCACAGGGGGCTGGCTCTACGAGCAGTACTTC CASSSTGGWLYEQYF
many TRBJ2-3 TRBD2 TRBV5-1 TGCGCCAGCAGTCGTCTAGCGGGAGAGACAGATACGCAGTATTTT CASSRLAGETDTQYF
. TRBJ2-4 . TRBV7-8 TGTGCCAGCAGCTTAGACGACAGGGAGGCCAAAAAAATTCAGTACTTC CASSLDDREAKKIQYF
. TRBJ1-1 . TRBV5-1 TGCGCCAGCAGCTTGACCCCTTCGAACACTGAAGCTTTCTTT CASSLTPSNTEAFF
many TRBJ2-7 TRBD1 TRBV5-1 TGCGCCAGCAACCCCCTCCGCGCGGGACAGGGCTACGAGCAGTACTTC CASNPLRAGQGYEQYF
many TRBJ2-7 TRBD2 TRBV4-1 TGCGCCAGCAGCCCCACGGCGGGGGGGCCTTACGAGCAGTACTTC CASSPTAGGPYEQYF
many TRBJ1-6 . TRBV9 TGTGCCAGCAGCGAGATAGGGTTGGGTTCACCCCTCCACTTT CASSEIGLGSPLHF
many TRBJ2-1 TRBD2 TRBV29-1 TGCAGCGTTGAAGGGAGGCTAGCGGGAGTCCTTGAGCAGTTCTTC CSVEGRLAGVLEQFF
many TRBJ2-6 TRBD1 TRBV6-6 TGTGCCAGCAGCTCTGAGACAGGGGGCGGCACTGGGGCCAACGTCCTGACTTTC CASSSETGGGTGANVLTF
many TRBJ2-1 TRBD2 TRBV24-1 TGTGCCACCAGTGATCGACTAGCGGGAGAGTGGAATGAGCAGTTCTTC CATSDRLAGEWNEQFF
many TRBJ2-4 TRBD2 TRBV15 TGTGCCACCAGCAGAGCTAGCGGGGGGAGGGGAAACATTCAGTACTTC CATSRASGGRGNIQYF
many TRBJ2-4 TRBD2 TRBV20-1 TGCAGTGCCACCCCTAGCGGGAGAATAAACATTCAGTACTTC CSATPSGRINIQYF
many TRBJ1-5 . TRBV20-1 TGCAGTGCTGGGGGTAAGGGCAATCAGCCCCAGCATTTT CSAGGKGNQPQHF
many TRBJ2-3 TRBD1 TRBV7-2 TGTGCCAGCAGCTTACCGCCAGGGGGCAATACGCAGTATTTT CASSLPPGGNTQYF
many TRBJ1-1 . TRBV7-8 TGTGCCAGCAGCTTAGGGACGGGGAAAGCTTTCTTT CASSLGTGKAFF
. TRBJ2-1 TRBD2 TRBV11-3 TGTGCCAGCAGCAAACCCCCGGGACTAGCGGGAGGCCGGTCCAATGAGCAGTTCTTC CASSKPPGLAGGRSNEQFF
many TRBJ2-1 TRBD1 TRBV20-1 TGCAGTGCTAGAGTCTTGGGACAGGGGCTAGATTTTGAGCAGTTCTTC CSARVLGQGLDFEQFF
many TRBJ2-3 . TRBV11-2 TGTGCCAGCAGCTCGGCGGGAGATACGCAGTATTTT CASSSAGDTQYF
. TRBJ2-1 . TRBV20-1 TGCAGTGCTAGAGTGAGAAACAGGGTTAATGAGCAGTTCTTC CSARVRNRVNEQFF